These 17 T cell receptor beta chains originate from one sample sequenced in a study of cytomegalovirus exposure and HLA in healthy donors. Both 60 Vbeta primers and 13 Jbeta primers went into the PCR. Sequencing was performed with immunoSEQ multiplex PCR; in TCRdb, only in-frame clones are kept and a portion is missing. Its table lists around 200,000 clones. Sequenced sample: PBMCs. These receptors originate from a woman aged 25-40 years in good health and CMV-seropositive.

The V gene is TRBV29-1, the J gene TRBJ2-5; 8 bases fit TRBD1. The V gene end was trimmed by 4 bases and the J gene end by 11 bases; junction bases not matched to a gene: 6. The germline V gene encodes CDR1 SQVTM and CDR2 ANQGSEA. The CDR3 is made up of 11 amino acids. CDR3 region: CSVVRQGQQYF. CDR3 sequence (DNA): TGCAGCGTTGTGAGACAGGGGCAGCAGTACTTC.

This rearrangement joins TRBV10-1 to TRBJ2-2, with 8 nucleotides matching TRBD2. This CDR3 has 15 residues. Germline CDR1 WNHNN, CDR2 SYGVQD (reference sequence). J lost 4 bases, V lost 4 bases, and 5 bases had no gene match. The CDR3 nucleotides read TGCGCCAGCAGTGCAAGCGGGGGTTCCACCGGGGAGCTGTTTTTT. Translating it yields CASSASGGSTGELFF.

This rearrangement joins TRBV6-1 to TRBJ2-1; 11 bases are shared with TRBD2. Germline CDR1 MNHNS, CDR2 SASEGT. This CDR3 is 15 amino acids long. The J segment lost 3 bases and the V segment lost 6 bases, leaving 4 bases of the junction unmatched. CDR3 coding DNA: TGTGCCAGCAGATCGACTAGCGGGGTCTACAATGAGCAGTTCTTC. Translated: CASRSTSGVYNEQFF.

The chain has TRBV27 and TRBJ1-1; D not resolved. Per the germline V gene, CDR1 is MNHEY and CDR2 is SMNVEV (reference sequence). This CDR3 is built from 17 residues. V dropped 7 bases and J dropped 3 bases, with 24 bases sitting between them. The CDR3 sequence: CASKTSGRTGYDTEAFF. Here the CDR3 DNA reads TGTGCCAGCAAAACCTCCGGGAGGACGGGATACGACACTGAAGCTTTCTTT.

The chain is built from TRBV6-1 and TRBJ1-2, with 10 bases matching TRBD1. Germline assignment: CDR1 MNHNS and CDR2 SASEGT. CDR3 length equals 15 residues. Losses at the gene ends were 2 bases for V and 3 bases for J; bases not matched to a gene: 3. The CDR3 DNA sequence: TGTGCCAGCAGTGAAAGACAGGGGGCTGACTATGGCTACACCTTC. Translating gives CASSERQGADYGYTF.

The chain employs TRBV2 and TRBJ1-1; TRBD1 might be the D (5 bases). V lost 3 bases, J lost 4 bases, and 9 bases lay in between. The CDR3 loop spans 13 amino acids. The germline CDR1 and CDR2 sequences are SNHLY and FYNNEI. The CDR3 sequence: CASSEEGTTEAFF. The CDR3 nucleotides are TGTGCCAGCAGTGAGGAGGGGACCACTGAAGCTTTCTTT. Full variable domain (remainder filled in from reference TRBV2 and TRBJ1-1): EPEVTQTPSHQVTQMGQEVILRCVPISNHLYFYWYRQILGQKVEFLVSFYNNEISEKSEIFDDQFSVERPDGSNFTLKIRSTKLEDSAMYFCASSEEGTTEAFFGQGTRLTVV.

This rearrangement joins TRBV29-1 to TRBJ1-1; the D gene is possibly TRBD1 (6 bases). The germline V gene encodes CDR1 SQVTM and CDR2 ANQGSEA. V was shortened by 6 bases and J by 0 bases, with 14 bases between the two germline ends. CDR3 length: 14 amino acids. The DNA for the CDR3 is TGCAGCGTCCTCGAGGACAGCTTGAACACTGAAGCTTTCTTT. Protein product: CSVLEDSLNTEAFF.

The chain combines TRBV28 with TRBJ1-3, with 7 positions matching TRBD1. Germline assignment: CDR1 MDHEN and CDR2 SYDVKM. Germline trimming cut 8 bases from V and 0 bases from J; bases unmatched to any gene: 4. The CDR3 covers 14 residues. The DNA of the CDR3 is TGTGCCAGCGCGGACAGGCACTCTGGAAACACCATATATTTT. Encoded protein: CASADRHSGNTIYF.

V is TRBV9 and J is TRBJ2-5; 10 bases agree with TRBD2. The CDR3 totals 15 residues. Trimming took 3 bases from V and 3 from J; bases not matched to a gene: 5. Germline V gene sequence: CDR1 SGDLS, CDR2 YYNGEE. CDR3 nucleotide sequence: TGTGCCAGCAGCGACCGAGGGACTAGCGAAGAGACCCAGTACTTC. This sequence encodes CASSDRGTSEETQYF.

The chain recombines TRBV9 with TRBJ1-3, with D possibly being TRBD1 (6 bases). Trimming took 0 bases from V and 4 from J, leaving 14 bases between them. This CDR3 has 16 amino acids. Looked up from germline, CDR1 is SGDLS and CDR2 is YYNGEE. This CDR3 reads CASSVATGGGGNTIYF. CDR3 DNA: TGTGCCAGCAGCGTAGCTACGGGGGGCGGAGGAAACACCATATATTTT.

The chain carries TRBV6-1 and TRBJ1-4; 9 bases line up with TRBD1. J gave up 6 bases and V 6 bases, and 8 bases lay outside the gene matches. This CDR3 spans 15 amino acids. In germline, CDR1 is MNHNS, CDR2 SASEGT. The CDR3 region has the DNA TGTGCCAGCAGCGTCACAGGGGGCCGCCATGAAAAACTGTTTTTT. It encodes CASSVTGGRHEKLFF.

DNA for the CDR3: TGTGCCAGTAGTATATTAGCGGGAGGGCCCTACGAGCAGTACTTC. Translating it yields CASSILAGGPYEQYF. The rearrangement uses TRBV19 and TRBJ2-7; 11 bases map to TRBD2. With V trimmed by 2 bases and J by 2 bases, 2 bases remained unmatched. The CDR3 is 15 amino acids. Germline V gene sequence: CDR1 LNHDA, CDR2 SQIVND (reference sequence).

This sequence joins TRBV7-9 and TRBJ2-1; possible D gene TRBD1, 6 bases. Looked up from germline, CDR1 is SEHNR and CDR2 is FQNEAQ (reference sequence). Trimming pared 1 base from V and 0 bases from J, leaving 10 bases between. The CDR3 is made up of 16 amino acids. CDR3 sequence reads: CASSLVGRGSYNEQFF. CDR3 in DNA: TGTGCCAGCAGCTTAGTGGGCAGGGGCTCCTACAATGAGCAGTTCTTC. The full variable domain, with the rest looked up from reference TRBV7-9 and TRBJ2-1, is DTGVSQNPRHKITKRGQNVTFRCDPISEHNRLYWYRQTLGQGPEFLTYFQNEAQLEKSRLLSDRFSAERPKGSFSTLEIQRTEQGDSAMYLCASSLVGRGSYNEQFFGPGTRLTVL.

CDR3 nucleotide sequence: TGTGCCAGCAGCCCCCGGGACAACTACGAGCAGTACTTC. It yields the protein CASSPRDNYEQYF. The V gene is TRBV14, the J gene TRBJ2-7, with D tentatively TRBD1 (6 bases). The CDR3 contains 13 residues. Per the germline V gene, CDR1 is SGHDN and CDR2 is FVKESK. Trimming removed 4 bases from V and 3 bases from J, with 10 bases in between.

The chain couples TRBV5-1 to TRBJ2-7; 12 bases match TRBD1. The J segment lost 2 bases and the V segment lost 5 bases, leaving 14 bases of the junction unmatched. Germline loops: CDR1 SGHRS, CDR2 YFSETQ. This CDR3 is 18 amino acids long. Written as DNA, the CDR3 is TGCGCCAGCAGTTTACTCGGGGGACAGGGGGCAGTAACCTACGAGCAGTACTTC. Translation: CASSLLGGQGAVTYEQYF.

This chain links TRBV27 with TRBJ1-1; 7 nucleotides match TRBD1. V shed 4 bases, J shed 5 bases, and the junction held 7 bases outside the gene matches. CDR3 size: 14 residues. Germline V gives CDR1 MNHEY, CDR2 SMNVEV (reference sequence). As DNA, the CDR3 is TGTGCCAGCAGTTCGACAGGGACCCTAACTGAAGCTTTCTTT. As protein: CASSSTGTLTEAFF.

The chain is built from TRBV6-5 and TRBJ2-7; D ambiguous. V lost 5 bases and J 0 bases, leaving 11 bases between the germline ends. CDR3 length: 14 amino acids. Germline values: CDR1 MNHEY, CDR2 SVGAGI. CDR3 amino acids: CASSLRRSSYEQYF. The CDR3 DNA follows: TGTGCCAGCAGTCTGAGACGGAGCTCCTACGAGCAGTACTTC.